Sequencing of this T cell receptor (beta chain) was carried out in a study of vaccination and CD4 T cells after COVID-19 (dated by TCRdb to 2021 to 2024). Looking at the study overall: Every convalescent patient had a positive nasal swab PCR test for SARS-CoV-2, with mild disease in 9 or 10 patients and severe disease in one. The convalescent cohort included six males and four females, with two Hispanic individuals, seven Caucasians, two Asians and one multiracial person. Each participant got two doses of either the Pfizer-BioNTech BNT162b2 vaccine (n=8) or the Moderna mRNA-1273 vaccine (n=2). Post-COVID blood samples were collected from convalescent patients a median of roughly 100 days after diagnosis, with a range of roughly 35 to 161 days. Post-vaccine blood samples were taken a median of roughly 72 days after the second vaccine dose, with a range of roughly 13 to 250 days. The cultures were stimulated with overlapping spike peptide pools from SARS-CoV-2 and from the common cold coronaviruses HCoV-NL63, HCoV-OC43 and HCoV-229E. Control cultures used a CEFX viral epitope pool as positive control, an HIV-1 Nef peptide pool as negative control, or no peptide. In under twelve COVID-19 convalescent patients and a handful of infection-naive healthy vaccine recipients, researchers compared the spike-specific CD4+ TCR repertoire from before mRNA vaccination with the repertoire from after. Findings and caveats that apply to the study as a whole: Of the vaccine-specific clones found in convalescent patients, nearly all (304 of 307) were mono-reactive for SARS-CoV-2 spike instead of being cross-reactive with common cold coronaviruses. The median count of SARS-CoV-2-reactive clonotypes went up from approximately 20 after infection to 30 to 40 after vaccination, although the change was not significant. The study included relatively few convalescent patients and did not analyze early timepoints after natural infection. Among convalescent patients, a median about 90% of the SARS-CoV-2-reactive clones seen after vaccination appeared only after vaccination, which suggests priming specific to the vaccine.

V loses 6 bases, J loses 3 bases, and the germline ends lie 12 bases apart. In the germline V gene (reference sequence), CDR1 corresponds to MNHEY and CDR2 to SMNVEV. The CDR3 holds 13 amino acids from the cysteine to the phenylalanine. Just CDR3 DNA is preserved here, 39 bases in frame from base 1. The intended sense of this specimen's treatment or condition label: approximately 9-day PBMC culture with coronavirus spike peptide pools or control peptides (ViraFEST assay). To expand antigen-specific T cells with peptide pools and then pick out the expanded clonotypes through TCR sequencing, the study relied on the ViraFEST assay. The positive SARS-CoV-2 PCR tests of the convalescent patients were dated from March to December 2020, before the Alpha, Beta and Delta variants emerged in the United States. PBMCs were cultured at approximately 2 million per well in IMDM supplemented with roughly 5% human AB serum and roughly 10 IU/ml IL-2, with approximately 9.2 ug/ml peptide pools added. On days 3 and 7, half of the culture medium was replaced with fresh IL-2-containing medium. CD4+ T cells were isolated after about nine days of culture through negative selection using the EasySep CD4+ T cell isolation kit. PBMCs were separated from whole blood using Ficoll-Paque Plus gradient centrifugation and then either used fresh or cryopreserved at -140C. Each culture condition was generally run in triplicate wells.

The library was made by PCR. DNA from cultured CD4+ T cells was subjected to TCR sequencing with the Oncomine TCR Beta short-read assay at the Johns Hopkins FTIC core. The QIAamp micro DNA kit was used to extract genomic DNA from the cultured CD4+ T cells. Oncomine TCR Beta libraries from cultured CD4+ T cells were pooled using unique dual indexes and sequenced on an Illumina iSeq 100. As for the original processing: Non-productive sequences were removed, and CDR3s not starting with C, not ending with F or W, or shorter than 7 amino acids were discarded. The MANAFEST web application was used to identify antigen-specific clonotypes by comparing peptide-stimulated wells against reference wells and other culture wells. For a clone to be called positive, the clone needed an FDR below 0.05, an odds ratio above 5, and a productive frequency above 0.1% in at least two of three replicate wells. A clonotype counted as cross-reactive if it showed significant expansion both in the SARS-CoV-2 spike wells and in at least one common cold coronavirus spike condition. Using R version 3.6.1, CDR3 homology was evaluated through Levenshtein distances (stringdist) along with unrooted phylogenetic trees (ape). TCRdb took the public reads, trimmed them with fastp at Q25, ran MiXCR for clone calling and kept in-frame beta chains. Rows matching on CDR3 protein sequence are summarized as one entry with the most common DNA and genes. Here the V and J calls rest on TCRdb's processing, not on the authors' analysis. The sample table records about 20,000 distinct CDR3 sequences; over 50% of these occur just once. The ten top clones hold around a tenth of the sample.

A note on this clonotype: No antigen is known for it. Per-nucleotide qualities are absent, and no much larger clonotype sits a single base away.

Sequenced material: CD4+ T cells from blood, cultured in vitro. The chain is made from TRBV27 and TRBJ2-7; the best D guess is TRBD2, with 5 bases matching. The clonotype comes from a human donor who had recovered from COVID-19. The CDR3 sequence is CASSPRGLYEQYF. The DNA is TGTGCCAGCAGCCCCCGCGGACTCTACGAGCAGTACTTC.